Below are 15 T cell receptor beta chains sequenced from a single sample in a study of neurological immune-mediated disorders. TCRdb processed the 5' RACE reads anew with MiXCR; each CDR3 protein has one entry. The sample shows tens of thousands of distinct CDR3 sequences, about 2.5% of them seen only once. Sequenced material: PBMCs. The receptor set was obtained from a man between 45 and 60 years old with multiple sclerosis.

This clonotype was counted ten times or more. The V gene is TRBV5-5, the J gene TRBJ2-1; TRBD1 aligns across 7 bases. CDR3 length equals 16 residues. V was pared by 1 base and J by 8 bases, with 12 bases of the junction left unmatched. The germline V gene has CDR1 SGHKS and CDR2 YYEKEE (reference sequence). CDR3 coding DNA: TGTGCCAGCAGCTTGACGGGACAGTACCTTGGGGATGAGCAGTTCTTC. Translating it yields CASSLTGQYLGDEQFF. The whole variable domain, remainder taken from reference TRBV5-5 and TRBJ2-1, is DAGVTQSPTHLIKTRGQQVTLRCSPISGHKSVSWYQQVLGQGPQFIFQYYEKEERGRGNFPDRFSARQFPNYSSELNVNALLLGDSALYLCASSLTGQYLGDEQFFGPGTRLTVL.

There are many counts of this clonotype. The chain combines TRBV7-6 with TRBJ2-7, with TRBD1 identical over 8 bases. The CDR3 is 16 residues long. Germline CDR1 reads SGHVS; CDR2 reads FNYEAQ. Losses at the gene ends were 4 bases for V and 3 bases for J; bases not matched to a gene: 11. CDR3 residues: CASSSNKGQGFYEQYF. CDR3 in DNA: TGTGCCAGCAGCTCAAACAAAGGACAGGGCTTCTACGAGCAGTACTTC. The whole variable domain, filled in from reference TRBV7-6 and TRBJ2-7, reads GAGVSQSPRYKVTKRGQDVALRCDPISGHVSLYWYRQALGQGPEFLTYFNYEAQQDKSGLPNDRFSAERPEGSISTLTIQRTEQRDSAMYRCASSSNKGQGFYEQYFGPGTRLTVT.

This clonotype occurred many times. One end of the junction is discordant with germline, which a read error may explain. The genes are TRBV7-2 and TRBJ2-5, with 12 nucleotides matching TRBD2. The CDR3 contains 16 residues. Germline CDR1 and CDR2: SGHTA and FQGNSA. CDR3 loop: CASSLAASGGAGTQYF. In DNA form, the CDR3 reads TGTGCCAGCAGCCTAGCGGCTAGCGGGGGGGCGGGGACCCAGTACTTC.

This clonotype has at least ten counts. The V gene is TRBV15, the J gene TRBJ1-3; D is undetermined. CDR1 and CDR2 from the germline V gene are LNHNV and YYDKDF (reference sequence). The CDR3 totals 14 residues. V was cut by 5 bases and J by 0 bases, with 8 bases left in between. The CDR3 DNA reads as TGTGCCACCAGCGTAAGGGTCTCTGGAAACACCATATATTTT. Protein sequence: CATSVRVSGNTIYF.

Many counts were recorded for this clonotype. The gene calls are TRBV6-5 and TRBJ1-4; D uncertain. This CDR3 has 14 amino acids. The germline V gene has CDR1 MNHEY and CDR2 SVGAGI. Trimming stripped 5 bases from V and 8 bases from J, with 15 bases between. The CDR3 here is CASSIQGSGEKLFF. The CDR3 coding sequence is TGTGCCAGCAGTATCCAAGGTTCCGGCGAAAAACTGTTTTTT.

This clonotype was seen many times. V and J are TRBV29-1 and TRBJ2-5; perhaps D is TRBD1 or TRBD2 (5 bases each). CDR3 length: 14 residues. The germline CDR1 and CDR2 sequences are SQVTM and ANQGSEA. Trimming pared 4 bases from V and 4 bases from J, leaving 16 bases between. The CDR3 DNA reads TGCAGCGTTGTTGTTGGGGCTCGGGGAGAGACCCAGTACTTC. Translation gives CSVVVGARGETQYF.

This clonotype was picked up many times. This chain connects TRBV4-1 to TRBJ2-3; D gene uncertain. The germline V gene encodes CDR1 MGHRA and CDR2 YSYEKL. This CDR3 contains 16 residues. Trimming shortened V by 0 bases and J by 5 bases, and 15 bases separated the two germline ends. The CDR3 region is CASSQDQSSRRDTQYF. CDR3 DNA: TGCGCCAGCAGCCAAGATCAGAGTAGCCGCAGAGATACGCAGTATTTT.

This clonotype has at least ten counts. V usage is TRBV20-1 and J usage is TRBJ2-3; the D gene could be TRBD1 or TRBD2 (6 bases each). This CDR3 is built from 13 residues. Germline lookup yields CDR1 DFQATT and CDR2 SNEGSKA (reference sequence). V was cut by 4 bases and J by 2 bases, with 10 bases left in between. Here the CDR3 DNA reads TGCAGTGCTAACGGGGGCCACACAGATACGCAGTATTTT. Its translation is CSANGGHTDTQYF.

This clonotype was detected many times. This chain links TRBV18 with TRBJ1-2; D unresolved. Trimming shortened V by 3 bases and J by 8 bases, and 7 bases separated the two germline ends. The CDR3 sequence is 11 residues long. Germline-derived CDR1 and CDR2 are KGHSH and LQKENI. The CDR3 is CASSPVPGYTF. The CDR3 DNA sequence: TGTGCCAGCTCACCTGTCCCCGGCTACACCTTC.

Many counts were recorded for this clonotype. The CDR3 loop is CSARVRQGLRGYTF. CDR3 in DNA: TGCAGTGCTAGAGTAAGACAGGGGCTACGGGGCTACACCTTC. The chain carries TRBV20-1 and TRBJ1-2, with TRBD1 matching 8 bases. Germline V gene data show CDR1 as DFQATT and CDR2 as SNEGSKA (reference sequence). CDR3 length equals 14 residues. After removal of 1 base from V and 8 bases from J, the junction contained 9 bases not matched to a gene.

This clonotype was recorded many times. The chain has TRBV5-1 and TRBJ1-1; unclear D gene. Germline assignment: CDR1 SGHRS and CDR2 YFSETQ. There are 13 residues in the CDR3. Trimming removed 6 bases at V and 1 base at J, with 10 bases between. The CDR3, as DNA: TGCGCCAGCAAAGGTCCTCAGAACACTGAAGCTTTCTTT. Encoded protein: CASKGPQNTEAFF.

In its sample, this clonotype was seen many times. The V gene is TRBV25-1, the J gene TRBJ2-3, with D perhaps TRBD1 (5 bases). The CDR3 has 15 residues. Trimming removed 3 bases from V and 2 bases from J, with 12 bases in between. Germline lookup yields CDR1 MGHDK and CDR2 SYGVNS. CDR3 nucleotides: TGTGCCAGCAGTGACAGGGTAGGAGCCACAGATACGCAGTATTTT. Its translation: CASSDRVGATDTQYF.

This clonotype was counted many times. The rearrangement uses TRBV20-1 and TRBJ2-1; 7 positions match TRBD2. With V trimmed by 8 bases and J by 10 bases, 5 bases remained unmatched. Germline V gene data show CDR1 as DFQATT and CDR2 as SNEGSKA (reference sequence). The CDR3 totals 10 residues. CDR3 in amino acids: CSPREGEQFF. CDR3 nucleotide sequence: TGCAGTCCCAGGGAGGGCGAGCAGTTCTTC.

At least ten counts were recorded for this clonotype. This sequence joins TRBV5-1 and TRBJ2-5; TRBD1 matches at 8 bases. From germline, CDR1 is SGHRS and CDR2 YFSETQ. This CDR3 has 16 amino acids. J was trimmed by 4 bases and V by 2 bases; bases with no gene match: 10. DNA of the CDR3: TGCGCCAGCAGCTTAGGGGACAGGCTCCAAGGAGAGACCCAGTACTTC. Amino acids: CASSLGDRLQGETQYF. Variable domain in full (rest from reference TRBV5-1 and TRBJ2-5): KAGVTQTPRYLIKTRGQQVTLSCSPISGHRSVSWYQQTPGQGLQFLFEYFSETQRNKGNFPGRFSGRQFSNSRSEMNVSTLELGDSALYLCASSLGDRLQGETQYFGPGTRLLVL.

Ten or more counts support this clonotype. The chain joins TRBV12-5 to TRBJ1-2; D unresolved. The CDR3 covers 15 residues. Trimming left V 0 bases short and J 5 bases short, with 13 bases between. The germline gives CDR1 LGHNT, CDR2 FRNRAP. The CDR3 nucleotides are TGTGCTAGTGGTTTGGTCGGACGAGAGAAGTATGGCTACACCTTC. Protein sequence: CASGLVGREKYGYTF. The whole variable domain, remainder taken from reference TRBV12-5 and TRBJ1-2, is DARVTQTPRHKVTEMGQEVTMRCQPILGHNTVFWYRQTMMQGLELLAYFRNRAPLDDSGMPKDRFSAEMPDATLATLKIQPSEPRDSAVYFCASGLVGREKYGYTFGSGTRLTVV.